This TCR beta chain was sequenced in a study of T-cell reconstitution after alpha-beta-depleted transplantation in children (TCRdb year 2016). About the investigation overall: T-cell immune reconstitution after TCRalphabeta/CD19-depleted allogeneic hematopoietic cell transplantation in children was quantitatively tracked in the study by means of TCR repertoire profiling. Points the paper makes about the study in general: In some patients, the high TCRbeta diversity seen at day 60 was put down to recipient T cells and intrathymic progenitors that had survived conditioning. The apparently early alphabetaT-cell count recovery about two months after transplant was reportedly dependent on only several hundred rapidly expanded clones derived from non-depleted graft cells. Over the following months the frequencies of hyperexpanded clones went down, and after one year T-cell counts and TCRbeta diversity were mostly credited to newly produced T cells.

What this sample's treatment or condition label stands for: allogeneic hematopoietic cell transplantation with graft depleted of TCRalphabeta T cells and CD19 B cells. The transplant recipients were children given TCRalphabeta/CD19-depleted allogeneic hematopoietic cell grafts. This clonotype appeared many times. What antigen it recognizes has not been identified. Base qualities are not provided; no much larger clone lies one nucleotide away. Receptor amplification or capture employed PCR. The data were produced on an Illumina HiSeq 2500. Molecular barcoding was employed in the preparation of TCR libraries, with unique molecular identifiers being used to normalize TCRbeta repertoire quantification. Starting from the raw public reads, TCRdb applied fastp trimming at Q25, assembled clones with MiXCR and retained in-frame beta chains. Records with the same CDR3 protein are collapsed into one entry carrying the most frequent genes and DNA. A total of approximately 1,000,000 distinct CDR3 sequences appear in this sample, less than 30% of them only once. The ten largest make up roughly 30% of the sample.

Relative to germline, V is missing 6 bases and J is missing 5 bases, with 11 bases of the junction outside any gene match. Including cysteine and phenylalanine, the CDR3 has 15 amino acids. Left in the record is the CDR3 DNA by itself, 45 bases read in frame from the first base. In the germline V gene, CDR1 corresponds to ENHRY and CDR2 to SYGVKD. The sequenced sample was PBMCs, mostly from graft donor cells, obtained 360 days after TCRalphabeta/CD19-depleted stem cell transplant. The TCR sequence derives from a boy younger than two who had a stem cell transplant for SCID, so the T cells may come from the graft donor. The chain was built from TRBV10-3 and TRBJ2-5, and TRBD2 matches 8 of the central bases. In nucleotides, the sequence is TGTGCCATCAGGGAGGCCGGGGGGGCCGGTGAGACCCAGTACTTC. The encoded protein is CAIREAGGAGETQYF.